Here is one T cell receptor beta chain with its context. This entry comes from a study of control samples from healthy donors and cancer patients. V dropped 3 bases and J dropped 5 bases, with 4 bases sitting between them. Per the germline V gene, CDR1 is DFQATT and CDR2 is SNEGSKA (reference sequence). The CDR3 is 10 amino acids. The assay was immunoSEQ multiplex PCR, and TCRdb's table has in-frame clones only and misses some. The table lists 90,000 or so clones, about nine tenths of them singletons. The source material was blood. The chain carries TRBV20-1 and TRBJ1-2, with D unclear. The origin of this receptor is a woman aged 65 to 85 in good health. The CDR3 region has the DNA TGCAGTGCTAGTTCATATGGCTACACCTTC. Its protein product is CSASSYGYTF.